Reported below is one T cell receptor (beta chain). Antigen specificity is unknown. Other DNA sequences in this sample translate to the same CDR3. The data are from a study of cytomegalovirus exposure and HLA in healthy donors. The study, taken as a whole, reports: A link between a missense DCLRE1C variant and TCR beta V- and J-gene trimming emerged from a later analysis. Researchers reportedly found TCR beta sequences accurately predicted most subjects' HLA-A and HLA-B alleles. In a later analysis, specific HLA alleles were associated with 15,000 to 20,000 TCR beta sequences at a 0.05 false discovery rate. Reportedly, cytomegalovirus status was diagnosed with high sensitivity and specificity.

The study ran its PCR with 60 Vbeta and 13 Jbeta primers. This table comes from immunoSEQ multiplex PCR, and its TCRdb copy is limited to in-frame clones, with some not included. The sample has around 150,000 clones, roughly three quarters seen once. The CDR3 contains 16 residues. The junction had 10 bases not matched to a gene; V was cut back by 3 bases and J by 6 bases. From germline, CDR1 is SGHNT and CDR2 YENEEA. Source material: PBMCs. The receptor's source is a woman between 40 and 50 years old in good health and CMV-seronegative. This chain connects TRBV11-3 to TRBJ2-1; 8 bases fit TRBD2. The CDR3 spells CASSFQRTGGFNEQFF. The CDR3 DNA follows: TGTGCCAGCAGCTTCCAACGCACGGGGGGGTTCAATGAGCAGTTCTTC.